What follows describes a single T cell receptor beta chain. Repertoires were generated with immunoSEQ multiplex PCR, while TCRdb's copy carries only in-frame clones and drops some. The sample yields about 160,000 clones, around 87% seen once. The data were taken from a study of blood T cell repertoires in COVID-19. Study background: Sources were T cells, B-cell-depleted T cells, or PBMCs; the material itself was cDNA or gDNA.

The receptor comes from a man at least 80 years old with acute or convalescent COVID-19. The sample comprised peripheral blood.

The CDR3, as DNA: TGTGCCAGCAGTTGGACAGGGAGGGAAAAACTGTTTTTT. This sequence encodes CASSWTGREKLFF. This sequence joins TRBV6-6 and TRBJ1-4; 8 bases agree with TRBD1. Germline V gene sequence: CDR1 MNHNY, CDR2 SVGAGI (reference sequence). This CDR3 is built from 13 residues. Germline trimming cut 4 bases from V and 8 bases from J; bases unmatched to any gene: 3.